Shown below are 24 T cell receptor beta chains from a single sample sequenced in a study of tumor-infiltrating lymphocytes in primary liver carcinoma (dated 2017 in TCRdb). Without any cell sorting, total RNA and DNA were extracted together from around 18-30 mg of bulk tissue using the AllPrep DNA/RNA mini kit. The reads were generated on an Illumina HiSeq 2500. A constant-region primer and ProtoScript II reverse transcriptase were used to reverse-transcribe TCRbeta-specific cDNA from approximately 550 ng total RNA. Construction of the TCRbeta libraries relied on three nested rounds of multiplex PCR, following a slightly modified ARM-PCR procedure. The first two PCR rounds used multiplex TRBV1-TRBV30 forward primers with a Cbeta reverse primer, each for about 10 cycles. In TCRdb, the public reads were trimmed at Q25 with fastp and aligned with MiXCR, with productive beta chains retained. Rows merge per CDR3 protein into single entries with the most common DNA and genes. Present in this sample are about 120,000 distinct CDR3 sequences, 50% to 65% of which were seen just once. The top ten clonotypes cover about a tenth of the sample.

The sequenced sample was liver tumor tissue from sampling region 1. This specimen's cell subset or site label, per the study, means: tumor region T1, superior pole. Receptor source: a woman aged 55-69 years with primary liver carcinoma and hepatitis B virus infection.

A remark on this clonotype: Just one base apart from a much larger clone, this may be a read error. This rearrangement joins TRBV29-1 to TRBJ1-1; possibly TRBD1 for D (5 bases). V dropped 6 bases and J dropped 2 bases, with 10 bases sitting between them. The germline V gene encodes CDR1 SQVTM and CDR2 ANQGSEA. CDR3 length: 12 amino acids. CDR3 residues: CSVRGSNTEAFF. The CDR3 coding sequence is TGCAGCGTAAGGGGCAGCAACACTGAAGCTTTCTTT.

CDR3 nucleotides: TGTGCCAGCAGTCGCCTAGGTTCACTCAATGGTCAGTTCTTC. Amino acids: CASSRLGSLNGQFF. The gene calls are TRBV6-1 and TRBJ2-1; D unclear. The CDR3 loop spans 14 amino acids. Trimming removed 5 bases from V and 13 bases from J, with 21 bases in between. The V gene's germline CDR1 is MNHNS and CDR2 SASEGT.

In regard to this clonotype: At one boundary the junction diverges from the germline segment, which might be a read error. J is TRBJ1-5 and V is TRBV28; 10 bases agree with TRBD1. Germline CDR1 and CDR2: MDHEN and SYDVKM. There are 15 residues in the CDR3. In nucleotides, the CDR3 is TGTGCCAACAGGCCTCGGACAGGGGGGAGTCAGCCCCGGCATTTT. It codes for CANRPRTGGSQPRHF.

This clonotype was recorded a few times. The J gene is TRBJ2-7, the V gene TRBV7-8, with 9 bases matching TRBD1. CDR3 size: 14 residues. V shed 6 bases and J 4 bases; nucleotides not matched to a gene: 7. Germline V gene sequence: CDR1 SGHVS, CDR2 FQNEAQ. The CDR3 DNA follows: TGTGCCAGCAGTCCCGGGACAGGGAGATACGAGCAGTACTTC. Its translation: CASSPGTGRYEQYF.

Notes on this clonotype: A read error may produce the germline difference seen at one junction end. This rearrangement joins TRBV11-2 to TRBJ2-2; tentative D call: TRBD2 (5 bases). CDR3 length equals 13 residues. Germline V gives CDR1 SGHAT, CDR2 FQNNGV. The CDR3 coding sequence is TGTGCCAGCAGCTTAGAGGCTAACTGGGAGCTGCTTTTT. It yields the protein CASSLEANWELLF. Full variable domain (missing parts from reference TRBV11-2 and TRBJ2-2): EAGVAQSPRYKIIEKRQSVAFWCNPISGHATLYWYQQILGQGPKLLIQFQNNGVVDDSQLPKDRFSAERLKGVDSTLKIQPAKLEDSAVYLCASSLEANWELLFGEGSRLTVL.

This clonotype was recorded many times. The CDR3 loop reads CASSQTSSGEQYF. CDR3 coding DNA: TGCGCCAGCAGCCAGACTAGTTCTGGCGAGCAGTACTTC. J is TRBJ2-7 and V is TRBV5-1, with a tentative D call TRBD2 (6 bases). The CDR3 consists of 13 residues. The ends were cut back, 4 bases at V and 6 bases at J, with 14 bases in the middle. Germline values: CDR1 SGHRS, CDR2 YFSETQ.

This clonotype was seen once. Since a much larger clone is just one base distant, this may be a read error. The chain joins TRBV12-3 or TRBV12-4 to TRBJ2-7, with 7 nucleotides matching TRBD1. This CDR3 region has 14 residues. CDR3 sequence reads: CANSRGTDYPQQYF. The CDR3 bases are TGTGCCAACAGTCGTGGGACAGATTATCCTCAGCAGTACTTC.

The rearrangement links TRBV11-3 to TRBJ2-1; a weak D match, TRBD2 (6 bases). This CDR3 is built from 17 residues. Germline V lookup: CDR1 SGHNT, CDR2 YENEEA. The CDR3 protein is CGSSSRGTRTMGNEQFF. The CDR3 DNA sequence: TGTGGCAGTAGCTCCCGGGGGACGCGGACCATGGGCAATGAGCAGTTCTTC.

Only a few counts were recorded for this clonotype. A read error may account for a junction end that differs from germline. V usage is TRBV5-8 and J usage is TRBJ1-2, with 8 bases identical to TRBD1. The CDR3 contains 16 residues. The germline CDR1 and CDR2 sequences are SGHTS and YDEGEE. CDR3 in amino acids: CASSFRRGQGAHGCTF. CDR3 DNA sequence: TGTGCCAGCAGCTTTCGTCGGGGCCAGGGGGCGCACGGCTGCACCTTC.

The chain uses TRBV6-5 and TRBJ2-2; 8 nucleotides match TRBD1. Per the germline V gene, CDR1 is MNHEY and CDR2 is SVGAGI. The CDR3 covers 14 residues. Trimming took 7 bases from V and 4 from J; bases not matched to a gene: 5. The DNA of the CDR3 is TGTGCCAGCACCCGGGACAGGCTCACCGGGGAGCTGTTTTTT. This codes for CASTRDRLTGELFF.

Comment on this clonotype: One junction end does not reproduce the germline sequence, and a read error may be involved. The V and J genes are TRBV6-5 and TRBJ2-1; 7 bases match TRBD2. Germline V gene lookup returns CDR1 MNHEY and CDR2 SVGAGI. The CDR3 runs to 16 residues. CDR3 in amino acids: CASNYLGEGRGNEQFF. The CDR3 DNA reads TGTGCCAGCAATTACCTAGGGGAGGGAAGGGGAAATGAGCAGTTCTTC.

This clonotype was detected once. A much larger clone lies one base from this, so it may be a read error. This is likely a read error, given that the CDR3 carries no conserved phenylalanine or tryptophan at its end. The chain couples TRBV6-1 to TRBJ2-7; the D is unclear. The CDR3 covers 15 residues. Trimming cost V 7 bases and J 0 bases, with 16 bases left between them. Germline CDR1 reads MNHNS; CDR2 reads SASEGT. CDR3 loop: CASNFQAESSYEQYI. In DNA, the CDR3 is TGTGCCAGCAATTTCCAGGCAGAGTCCTCCTACGAGCAGTACATC.

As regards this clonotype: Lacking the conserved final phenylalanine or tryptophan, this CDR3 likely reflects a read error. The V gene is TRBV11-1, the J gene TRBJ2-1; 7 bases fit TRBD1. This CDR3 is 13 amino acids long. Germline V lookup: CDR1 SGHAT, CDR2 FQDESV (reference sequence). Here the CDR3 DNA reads TGTGCCAGCAGGGCGGACAGGCGAAATGGGCAGTTCTCC. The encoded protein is CASRADRRNGQFS.

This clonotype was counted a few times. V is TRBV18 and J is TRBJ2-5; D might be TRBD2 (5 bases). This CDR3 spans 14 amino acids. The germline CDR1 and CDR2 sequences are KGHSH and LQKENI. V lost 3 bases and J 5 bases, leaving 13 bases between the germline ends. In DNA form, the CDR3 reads TGTGCCAGCTCACCGGGTGGCGGGTTCGAGACCCAGTACTTC. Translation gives CASSPGGGFETQYF.

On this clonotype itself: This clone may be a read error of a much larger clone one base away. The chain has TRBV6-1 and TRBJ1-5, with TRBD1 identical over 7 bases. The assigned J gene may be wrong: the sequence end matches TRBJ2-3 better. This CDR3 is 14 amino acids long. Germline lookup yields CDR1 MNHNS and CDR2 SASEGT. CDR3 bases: TGTGCCAGCAGTGATTACAGGGGCAATCAGCCCCAGTATTTT. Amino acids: CASSDYRGNQPQYF.

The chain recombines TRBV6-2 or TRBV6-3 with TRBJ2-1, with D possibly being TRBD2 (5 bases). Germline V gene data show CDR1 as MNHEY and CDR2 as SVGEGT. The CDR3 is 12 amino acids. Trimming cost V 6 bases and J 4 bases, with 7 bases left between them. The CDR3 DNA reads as TGTGCCAGCAGCCGGGGTTACAATGAGCAGTTCTTC. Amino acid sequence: CASSRGYNEQFF.

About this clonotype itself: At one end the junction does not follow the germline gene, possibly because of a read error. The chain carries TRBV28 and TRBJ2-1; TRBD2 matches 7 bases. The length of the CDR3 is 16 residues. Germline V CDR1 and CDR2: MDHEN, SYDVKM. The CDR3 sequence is CVSSFSGGSSYNEQFF. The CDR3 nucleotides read TGTGTCAGCAGTTTTTCGGGCGGGAGCTCTTACAATGAGCAGTTCTTC.

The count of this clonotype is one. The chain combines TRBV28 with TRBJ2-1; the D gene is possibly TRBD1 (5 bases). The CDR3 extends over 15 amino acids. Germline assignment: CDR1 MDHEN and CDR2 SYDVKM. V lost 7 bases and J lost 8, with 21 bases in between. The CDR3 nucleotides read TGTGCCAGCACCGCAGGGATTGAGCTCTGCGATGAGCAGTTCTTC. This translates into CASTAGIELCDEQFF.

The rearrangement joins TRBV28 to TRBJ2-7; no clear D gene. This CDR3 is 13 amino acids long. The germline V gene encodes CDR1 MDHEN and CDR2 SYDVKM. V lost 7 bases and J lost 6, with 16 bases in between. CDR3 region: CASKAPLRAEQYF. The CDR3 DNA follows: TGTGCCAGCAAAGCCCCCCTAAGGGCCGAGCAGTACTTC.

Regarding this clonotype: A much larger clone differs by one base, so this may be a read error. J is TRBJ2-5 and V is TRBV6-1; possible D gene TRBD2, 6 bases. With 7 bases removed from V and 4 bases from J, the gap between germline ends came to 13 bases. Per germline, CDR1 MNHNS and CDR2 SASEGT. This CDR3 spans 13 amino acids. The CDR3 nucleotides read TGTGCCAGCATAAGGACTAAGTCAGAGACCCAGTACTTC. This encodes CASIRTKSETQYF.

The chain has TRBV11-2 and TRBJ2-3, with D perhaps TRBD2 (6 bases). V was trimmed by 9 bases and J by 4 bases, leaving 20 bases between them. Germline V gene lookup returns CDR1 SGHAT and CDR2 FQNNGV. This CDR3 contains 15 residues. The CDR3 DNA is TGTGCCAGGAGCACTGGACAAGCGGGCCCAGATACGCAGTATTTT. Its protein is CARSTGQAGPDTQYF.

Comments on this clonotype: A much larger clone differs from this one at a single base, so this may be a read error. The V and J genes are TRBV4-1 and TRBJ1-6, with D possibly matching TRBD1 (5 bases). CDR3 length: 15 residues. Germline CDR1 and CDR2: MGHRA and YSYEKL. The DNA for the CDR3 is TGCGTCAGCAGCCAAGGACGGGGCGGTAATTCACCCCTCCACTTT. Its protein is CVSSQGRGGNSPLHF.

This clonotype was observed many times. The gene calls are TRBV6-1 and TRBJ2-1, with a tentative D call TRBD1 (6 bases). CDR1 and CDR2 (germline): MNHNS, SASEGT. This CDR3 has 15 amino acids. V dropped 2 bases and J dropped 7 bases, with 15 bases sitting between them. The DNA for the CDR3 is TGTGCCAGCAGTGAAAGAGAGCGGCAGGGGAATGAGCAGTTCTTC. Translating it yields CASSERERQGNEQFF.

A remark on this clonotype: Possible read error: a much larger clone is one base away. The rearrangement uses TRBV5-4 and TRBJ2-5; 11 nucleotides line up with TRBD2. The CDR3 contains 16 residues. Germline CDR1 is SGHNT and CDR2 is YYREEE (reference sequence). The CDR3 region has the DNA TGTGCCAGCAACTTGGCGGGACTAGCGGACCTAGAGACCCAGTACTTC. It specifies CASNLAGLADLETQYF.